This TCR beta chain was captured in a study of CD8 T cells in ankylosing spondylitis. Study-wide points: Matched ankylosing spondylitis synovial fluid reportedly showed significant enrichment of disease-linked clones. Relatively scarce in peripheral blood, disease-linked clones were CD8+. Seemingly distinctive of ankylosing spondylitis blood was a TCR beta motif formed by eight highly homologous variants. Before this, some motif variants had been reported in reactive arthritis synovial fluid and blood.

For TCR beta, libraries came from quantitative 5'-RACE with molecular barcodes. TCRdb used MiXCR to reprocess the 5' RACE reads, holding one entry per CDR3 protein. The table shows under 550,000 distinct CDR3 sequences, with 25% to 30% occurring only once. CDR3 length: 14 amino acids. Looked up from germline, CDR1 is SGHRS and CDR2 is YFSETQ. The trim removed 1 base at V and 12 bases at J, leaving 9 bases unmatched. On this clonotype itself: Antigen unknown.

The TCR was taken from a male donor with ankylosing spondylitis. Sequences were obtained from blood, either unsorted or a sorted T cell fraction (not recorded which). The J gene is TRBJ2-2, the V gene TRBV5-1; 7 bases fit TRBD2. In DNA, the CDR3 is TGCGCCAGCAGCTTGATGGCGGGAGCCGATCAGCTGTTTTTT. This encodes CASSLMAGADQLFF. Combining the CDR3 with reference TRBV5-1 and TRBJ2-2 gives the whole variable domain KAGVTQTPRYLIKTRGQQVTLSCSPISGHRSVSWYQQTPGQGLQFLFEYFSETQRNKGNFPGRFSGRQFSNSRSEMNVSTLELGDSALYLCASSLMAGADQLFFGEGSRLTVL.